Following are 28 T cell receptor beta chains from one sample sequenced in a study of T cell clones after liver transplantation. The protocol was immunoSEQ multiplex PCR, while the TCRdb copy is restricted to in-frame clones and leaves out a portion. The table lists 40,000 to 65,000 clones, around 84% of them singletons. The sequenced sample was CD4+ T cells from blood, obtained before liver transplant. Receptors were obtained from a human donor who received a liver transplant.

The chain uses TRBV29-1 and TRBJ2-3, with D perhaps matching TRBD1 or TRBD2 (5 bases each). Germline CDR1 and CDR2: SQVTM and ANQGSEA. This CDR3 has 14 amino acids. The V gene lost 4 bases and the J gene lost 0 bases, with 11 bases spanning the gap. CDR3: CSVARETSTDTQYF. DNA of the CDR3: TGCAGCGTTGCCAGGGAGACTAGCACAGATACGCAGTATTTT.

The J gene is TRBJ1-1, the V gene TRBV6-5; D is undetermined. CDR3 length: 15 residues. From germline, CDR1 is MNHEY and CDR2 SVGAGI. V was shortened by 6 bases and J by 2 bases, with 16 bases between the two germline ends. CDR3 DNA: TGTGCCAGCAGCCCCCCTTCGGGCTCAAACACTGAAGCTTTCTTT. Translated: CASSPPSGSNTEAFF.

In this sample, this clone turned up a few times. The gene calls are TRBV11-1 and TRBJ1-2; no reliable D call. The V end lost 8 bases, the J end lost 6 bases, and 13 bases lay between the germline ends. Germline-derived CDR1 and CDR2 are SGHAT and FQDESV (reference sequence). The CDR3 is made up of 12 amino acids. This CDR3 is CASGQDRDGYTF. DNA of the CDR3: TGTGCCAGCGGGCAAGATCGGGATGGCTACACCTTC.

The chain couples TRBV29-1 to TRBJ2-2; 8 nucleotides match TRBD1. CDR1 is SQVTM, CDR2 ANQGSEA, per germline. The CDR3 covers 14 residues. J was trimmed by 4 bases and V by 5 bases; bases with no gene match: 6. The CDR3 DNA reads TGCAGCGTTAGGACAGGGTCGAGCACCGGGGAGCTGTTTTTT. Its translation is CSVRTGSSTGELFF.

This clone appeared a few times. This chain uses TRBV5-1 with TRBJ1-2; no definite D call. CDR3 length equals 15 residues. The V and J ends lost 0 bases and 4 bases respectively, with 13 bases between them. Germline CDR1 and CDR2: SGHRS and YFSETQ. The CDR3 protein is CASSLAEPETYGYTF. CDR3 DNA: TGCGCCAGCAGCTTGGCGGAACCCGAGACCTATGGCTACACCTTC. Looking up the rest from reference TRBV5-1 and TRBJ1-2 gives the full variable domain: KAGVTQTPRYLIKTRGQQVTLSCSPISGHRSVSWYQQTPGQGLQFLFEYFSETQRNKGNFPGRFSGRQFSNSRSEMNVSTLELGDSALYLCASSLAEPETYGYTFGSGTRLTVV.

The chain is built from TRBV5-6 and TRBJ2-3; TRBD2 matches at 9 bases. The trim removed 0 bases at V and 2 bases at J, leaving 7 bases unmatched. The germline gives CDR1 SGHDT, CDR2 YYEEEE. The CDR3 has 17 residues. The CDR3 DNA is TGTGCCAGCAGCTTGGTGGCTAGCGGGAAACCCACAGATACGCAGTATTTT. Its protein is CASSLVASGKPTDTQYF. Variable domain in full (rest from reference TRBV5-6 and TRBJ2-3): DAGVTQSPTHLIKTRGQQVTLRCSPKSGHDTVSWYQQALGQGPQFIFQYYEEEERQRGNFPDRFSGHQFPNYSSELNVNALLLGDSALYLCASSLVASGKPTDTQYFGPGTRLTVL.

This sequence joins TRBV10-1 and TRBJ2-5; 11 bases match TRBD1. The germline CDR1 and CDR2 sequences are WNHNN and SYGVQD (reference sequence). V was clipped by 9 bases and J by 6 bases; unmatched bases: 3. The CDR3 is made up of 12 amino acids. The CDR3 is CARGTGGQTQYF. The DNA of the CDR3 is TGCGCCAGAGGGACAGGGGGACAGACCCAGTACTTC.

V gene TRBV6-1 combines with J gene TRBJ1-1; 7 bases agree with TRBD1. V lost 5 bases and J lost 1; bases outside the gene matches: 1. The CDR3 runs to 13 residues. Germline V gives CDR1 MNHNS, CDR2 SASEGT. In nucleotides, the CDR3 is TGTGCCAGCAGTCGACAGGGGAACACTGAAGCTTTCTTT. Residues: CASSRQGNTEAFF.

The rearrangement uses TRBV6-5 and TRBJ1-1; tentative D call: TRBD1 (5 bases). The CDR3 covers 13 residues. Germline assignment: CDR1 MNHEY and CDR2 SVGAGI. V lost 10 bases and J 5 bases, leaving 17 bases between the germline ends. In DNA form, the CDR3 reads TGTGCCACCCACCCCGGGGGGGGAACTGAAGCTTTCTTT. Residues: CATHPGGGTEAFF.

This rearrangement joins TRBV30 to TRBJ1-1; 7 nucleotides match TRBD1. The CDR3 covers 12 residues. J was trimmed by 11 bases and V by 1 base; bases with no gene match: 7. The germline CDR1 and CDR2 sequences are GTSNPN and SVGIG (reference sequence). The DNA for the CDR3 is TGTGCCTGGAGTGACTTAGACAGGGCGGCTTTCTTT. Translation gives CAWSDLDRAAFF.

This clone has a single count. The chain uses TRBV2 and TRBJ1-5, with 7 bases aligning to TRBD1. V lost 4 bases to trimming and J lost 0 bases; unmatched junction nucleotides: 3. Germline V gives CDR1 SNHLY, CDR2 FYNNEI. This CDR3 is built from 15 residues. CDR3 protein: CASSGGTDSNQPQHF. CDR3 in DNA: TGTGCCAGCAGTGGAGGGACAGATAGCAATCAGCCCCAGCATTTT.

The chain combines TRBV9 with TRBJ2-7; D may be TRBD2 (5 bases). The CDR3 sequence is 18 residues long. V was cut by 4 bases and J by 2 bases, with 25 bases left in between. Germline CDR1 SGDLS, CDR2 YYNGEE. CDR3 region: CASSSSRRTRQPTYEQYF. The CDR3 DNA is TGTGCCAGCAGCTCGAGCCGCCGAACTAGGCAACCGACCTACGAGCAGTACTTC.

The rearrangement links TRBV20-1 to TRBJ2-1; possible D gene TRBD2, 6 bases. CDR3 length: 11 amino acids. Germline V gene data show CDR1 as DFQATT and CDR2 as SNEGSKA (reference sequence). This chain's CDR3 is CSGRFYNEQFF. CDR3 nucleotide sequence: TGCAGCGGGAGATTCTACAATGAGCAGTTCTTC.

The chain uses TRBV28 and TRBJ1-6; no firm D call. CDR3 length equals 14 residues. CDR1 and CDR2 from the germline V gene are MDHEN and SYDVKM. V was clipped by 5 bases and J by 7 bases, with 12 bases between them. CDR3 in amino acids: CASSPRLANSPLHF. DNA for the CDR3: TGTGCCAGCAGTCCCCGCCTAGCCAATTCACCCCTCCACTTT.

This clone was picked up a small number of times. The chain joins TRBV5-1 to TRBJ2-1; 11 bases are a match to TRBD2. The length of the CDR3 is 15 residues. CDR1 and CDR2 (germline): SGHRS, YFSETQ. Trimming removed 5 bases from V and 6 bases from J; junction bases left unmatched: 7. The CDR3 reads CASRFLAGGSNEQFF. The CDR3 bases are TGCGCCAGCAGGTTTCTAGCGGGGGGCTCCAATGAGCAGTTCTTC.

The CDR3 nucleotides read TGTGCCAGTAGCCAGGGTAACCAAGAGACCCAGTACTTC. This gives the protein CASSQGNQETQYF. The V call is TRBV19, the J call TRBJ2-5; TRBD1 is a possible D gene (5 bases). Germline loops: CDR1 LNHDA, CDR2 SQIVND (reference sequence). Trimming took 6 bases from V and 0 from J, leaving 8 bases between them. The CDR3 runs to 13 residues.

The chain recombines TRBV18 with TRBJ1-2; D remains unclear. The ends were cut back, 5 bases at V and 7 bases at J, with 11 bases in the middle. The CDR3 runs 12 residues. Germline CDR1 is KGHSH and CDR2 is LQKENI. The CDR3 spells CASSSDEGGYTF. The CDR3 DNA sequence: TGTGCCAGCTCATCGGACGAGGGTGGCTACACCTTC.

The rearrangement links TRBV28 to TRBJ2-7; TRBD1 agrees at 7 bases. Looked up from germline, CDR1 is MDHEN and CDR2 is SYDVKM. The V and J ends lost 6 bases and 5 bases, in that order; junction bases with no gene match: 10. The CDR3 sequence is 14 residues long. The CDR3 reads CASREDRESNEQYF. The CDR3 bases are TGTGCCAGCAGGGAAGACAGGGAAAGCAACGAGCAGTACTTC.

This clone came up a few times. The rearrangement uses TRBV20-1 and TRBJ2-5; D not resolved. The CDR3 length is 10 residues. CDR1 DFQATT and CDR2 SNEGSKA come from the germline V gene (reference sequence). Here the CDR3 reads CSGLWGTQYF. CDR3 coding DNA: TGCAGCGGATTGTGGGGGACCCAGTACTTC.

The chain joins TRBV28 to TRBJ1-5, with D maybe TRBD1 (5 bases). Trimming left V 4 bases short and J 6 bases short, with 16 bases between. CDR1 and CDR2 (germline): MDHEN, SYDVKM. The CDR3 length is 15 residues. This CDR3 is CASSSRAGSPQPQHF. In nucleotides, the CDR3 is TGTGCCAGCAGTTCCCGAGCAGGGTCGCCTCAGCCCCAGCATTTT. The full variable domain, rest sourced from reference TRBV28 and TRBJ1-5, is DVKVTQSSRYLVKRTGEKVFLECVQDMDHENMFWYRQDPGLGLRLIYFSYDVKMKEKGDIPEGYSVSREKKERFSLILESASTNQTSMYLCASSSRAGSPQPQHFGDGTRLSIL.

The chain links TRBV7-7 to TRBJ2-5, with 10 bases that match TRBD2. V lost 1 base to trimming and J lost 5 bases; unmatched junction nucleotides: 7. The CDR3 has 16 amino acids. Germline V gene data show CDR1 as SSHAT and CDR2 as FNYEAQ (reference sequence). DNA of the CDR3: TGTGCCAGCAGCTTAGATTCTGCTAGCGGGGGTGAGACCCAGTACTTC. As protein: CASSLDSASGGETQYF. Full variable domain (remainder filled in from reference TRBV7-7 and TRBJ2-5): GAGVSQSPRYKVTKRGQDVTLRCDPISSHATLYWYQQALGQGPEFLTYFNYEAQPDKSGLPSDRFSAERPEGSISTLTIQRTEQRDSAMYRCASSLDSASGGETQYFGPGTRLLVL.

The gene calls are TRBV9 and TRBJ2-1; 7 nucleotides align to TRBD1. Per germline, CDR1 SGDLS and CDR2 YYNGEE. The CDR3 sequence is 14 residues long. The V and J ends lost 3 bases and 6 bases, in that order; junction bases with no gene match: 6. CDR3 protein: CASSARQGPNEQFF. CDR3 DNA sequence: TGTGCCAGCAGCGCACGACAGGGTCCCAATGAGCAGTTCTTC.

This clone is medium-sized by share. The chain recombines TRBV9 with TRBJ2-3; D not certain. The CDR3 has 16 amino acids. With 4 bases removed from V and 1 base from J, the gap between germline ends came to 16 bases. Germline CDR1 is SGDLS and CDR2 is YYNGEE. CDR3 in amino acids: CASSNTDSARTDTQYF. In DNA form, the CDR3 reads TGTGCCAGCAGCAACACGGATTCTGCCCGCACAGATACGCAGTATTTT. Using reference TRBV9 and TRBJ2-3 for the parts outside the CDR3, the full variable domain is DSGVTQTPKHLITATGQRVTLRCSPRSGDLSVYWYQQSLDQGLQFLIQYYNGEERAKGNILERFSAQQFPDLHSELNLSSLELGDSALYFCASSNTDSARTDTQYFGPGTRLTVL.

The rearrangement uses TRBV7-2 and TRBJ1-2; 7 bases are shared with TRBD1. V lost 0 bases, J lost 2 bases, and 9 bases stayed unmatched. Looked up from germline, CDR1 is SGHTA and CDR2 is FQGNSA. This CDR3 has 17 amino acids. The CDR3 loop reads CASSLAYDRAINYGYTF. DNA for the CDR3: TGTGCCAGCAGCTTAGCCTACGACAGGGCTATAAACTATGGCTACACCTTC.

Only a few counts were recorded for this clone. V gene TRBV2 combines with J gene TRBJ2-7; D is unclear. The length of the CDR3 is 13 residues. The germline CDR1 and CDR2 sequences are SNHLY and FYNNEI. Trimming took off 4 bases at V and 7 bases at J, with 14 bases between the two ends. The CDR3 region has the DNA TGTGCCAGCAGTGGGTCTGCTGCCAGGGAGCAGTACTTC. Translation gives CASSGSAAREQYF. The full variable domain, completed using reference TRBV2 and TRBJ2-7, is EPEVTQTPSHQVTQMGQEVILRCVPISNHLYFYWYRQILGQKVEFLVSFYNNEISEKSEIFDDQFSVERPDGSNFTLKIRSTKLEDSAMYFCASSGSAAREQYFGPGTRLTVT.

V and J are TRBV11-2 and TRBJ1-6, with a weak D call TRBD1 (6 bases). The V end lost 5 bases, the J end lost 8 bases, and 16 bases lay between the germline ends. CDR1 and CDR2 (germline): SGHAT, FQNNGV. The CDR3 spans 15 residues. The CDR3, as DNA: TGTGCCAGCAGCCTATTGGGACACACCGATTCACCCCTCCACTTT. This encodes CASSLLGHTDSPLHF.

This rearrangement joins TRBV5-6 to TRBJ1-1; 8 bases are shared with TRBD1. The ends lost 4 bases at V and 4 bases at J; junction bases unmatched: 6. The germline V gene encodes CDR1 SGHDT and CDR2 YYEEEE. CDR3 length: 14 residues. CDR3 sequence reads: CASSIRTGSTEAFF. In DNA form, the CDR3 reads TGTGCCAGCAGCATACGGACAGGGAGCACTGAAGCTTTCTTT. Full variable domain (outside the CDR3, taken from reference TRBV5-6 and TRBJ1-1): DAGVTQSPTHLIKTRGQQVTLRCSPKSGHDTVSWYQQALGQGPQFIFQYYEEEERQRGNFPDRFSGHQFPNYSSELNVNALLLGDSALYLCASSIRTGSTEAFFGQGTRLTVV.

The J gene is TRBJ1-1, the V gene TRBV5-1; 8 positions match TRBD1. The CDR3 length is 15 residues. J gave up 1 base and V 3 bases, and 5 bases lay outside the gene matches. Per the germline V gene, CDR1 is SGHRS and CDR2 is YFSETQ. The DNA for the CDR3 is TGCGCCAGCAGCTCCTTACAGGGGGGGAACACTGAAGCTTTCTTT. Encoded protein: CASSSLQGGNTEAFF.